This T cell receptor beta chain was obtained from a study of T cells in narcolepsy. Across the whole study: Enrolled donors included narcolepsy type 1 or type 2 patients and healthy controls.

Germline-derived CDR1 and CDR2 are SGHDT and YYEEEE. The CDR3 sequence is 15 residues long. V dropped 4 bases and J dropped 5; count of bases not matched to a gene: 10. TCRdb's table, derived via immunoSEQ multiplex PCR, lists solely in-frame clones and lacks some. The sample comprises fewer than 40,000 clones, about 90% of which are singletons, and 0.8% to 0.95% rests with the top ten. Sequencing was done on a sample of CD45RA- memory CD4+ T cells from PBMCs. The rearrangement links TRBV5-6 to TRBJ2-7, with TRBD1 matching over 9 bases. The source of this sequence is a human donor with narcolepsy. This CDR3 is CASSGRDRVFNEQYF. The CDR3 nucleotides read TGTGCCAGCAGCGGCCGGGACAGGGTCTTTAACGAGCAGTACTTC.